Given below is one TCR beta chain in context. The data are from a study of blood T cells in healthy people across ages. Alongside a J-beta primer mix, a sample-barcoded 5' primer served in a second PCR lasting 7 to 11 cycles. TCRdb ran MiXCR on the 5' RACE reads and lists one entry per CDR3 protein. This sample has approximately 690,000 distinct CDR3 sequences, with 58% found just once. V was shortened by 3 bases and J by 10 bases, with 14 bases between the two germline ends. Per the germline V gene, CDR1 is DFQATT and CDR2 is SNEGSKA (reference sequence). The length of the CDR3 is 12 residues. Researchers isolated at least 6.5 million PBMCs per sample.

This chain connects TRBV20-1 to TRBJ2-3, with D maybe TRBD1 (6 bases). The receptor was isolated from a man between 60 and 70 years old in good health. The material sequenced was blood. The CDR3 coding sequence is TGCAGTGCTAGGGGTAGGGGGTCGGCGCAGTATTTT. This translates into CSARGRGSAQYF.